This T cell receptor (beta chain) was retrieved from a study of CD8 T cells in Susac syndrome. Sequencing of TCR beta was performed on blood CD8+ and CD4+ T cells. The multiple sclerosis control group was made up of treatment-naive patients with stable or active relapsing-remitting disease. Negative isolation yielded the CD8+ and CD4+ T cells, while FACS enriched the TEMRA cells. When the RNA was reverse transcribed, random hexamers were used with an input of about 0.45 to 1 ug. An immunoSEQ multiplex PCR generated amplified TCR beta CDR3 products spanning 54 Vbeta and 13 Jbeta. TCRdb itself ran the immunoSEQ multiplex PCR reads through MiXCR, one entry per CDR3 protein. There are about 300,000 distinct CDR3 sequences in the sample; approximately 90% occur only once, and roughly 0.07% lies in the top ten. The CDR3 covers 15 residues. Trimming removed 3 bases from V and 7 bases from J, with 13 bases in between.

In its sample, this clonotype was seen once. This TCR derives from a human donor with multiple sclerosis. This chain connects TRBV12-3 or TRBV12-4 to TRBJ1-6; D gene unclear. Material: CD4+ T cells from PBMCs. The CDR3 loop reads CASSFAGITNSPLHF. The CDR3 DNA sequence: TGTGCCAGCAGTTTCGCCGGTATTACGAATTCACCCCTCCACTTT.